The 10 T cell receptor beta chains presented below share a single source sample, sequenced in a study of T cell changes during pregnancy in multiple sclerosis. Sequencing used immunoSEQ multiplex PCR; TCRdb keeps in-frame clones, though not all of them. The top ten hold around 2.7% of the sample, which has fewer than 70,000 clones, about nine tenths seen once. Sequencing used peripheral blood, obtained in the second trimester of pregnancy. The receptor source for this set is a female donor in good health, enrolled as a control in a pregnancy study.

The genes are TRBV25-1 and TRBJ1-1, with a tentative D call TRBD1 (5 bases). V lost 7 bases and J 1 base, leaving 16 bases between the germline ends. Germline values: CDR1 MGHDK, CDR2 SYGVNS. The CDR3 has 15 amino acids. The CDR3 reads CASTRAGLQNTEAFF. CDR3 bases: TGTGCCAGCACCAGGGCAGGGCTTCAGAACACTGAAGCTTTCTTT.

The chain joins TRBV4-1 to TRBJ2-3; 7 bases agree with TRBD1. With 4 bases clipped from V and 4 bases from J, the junction kept 8 bases outside the gene matches. This CDR3 spans 15 amino acids. Germline loops: CDR1 MGHRA, CDR2 YSYEKL. For the CDR3, the DNA is TGCGCCAGCAGCCCTATCACAGGGGACCCAGATACGCAGTATTTT. Translated, it gives CASSPITGDPDTQYF.

This sequence joins TRBV7-2 and TRBJ2-1, with 14 nucleotides matching TRBD2. This CDR3 contains 16 residues. J was trimmed by 7 bases and V by 4 bases; bases with no gene match: 6. CDR1 is SGHTA, CDR2 FQGNSA, per germline. CDR3 DNA sequence: TGTGCCAGCAGCTATTCCGGGACTAGCGGGGGAAATGAGCAGTTCTTC. Encoded protein: CASSYSGTSGGNEQFF.

As to this clone: A read error may account for a junction end that differs from germline. Other DNA sequences in the same sample also yield this CDR3. V and J are TRBV7-9 and TRBJ1-2; the D is unclear. The V gene's germline CDR1 is SEHNR and CDR2 FQNEAQ (reference sequence). The CDR3 is 14 amino acids. CDR3 in DNA: TGCGCCAGCAGCTCCGACACAGTGATCTATGGCTACACCTTC. This codes for CASSSDTVIYGYTF.

In this sample, this clone turned up once. The chain is built from TRBV9 and TRBJ2-1; D unresolved. Germline lookup yields CDR1 SGDLS and CDR2 YYNGEE. Trimming removed 0 bases at V and 8 bases at J, with 9 bases between. The CDR3 length is 13 residues. CDR3 region: CASSVGDLDEQFF. The CDR3 coding sequence is TGTGCCAGCAGCGTAGGCGATTTGGATGAGCAGTTCTTC.

This rearrangement joins TRBV2 to TRBJ2-7, with TRBD1 identical over 7 bases. CDR1 and CDR2 from the germline V gene are SNHLY and FYNNEI. The CDR3 extends over 13 amino acids. V dropped 6 bases and J dropped 5; count of bases not matched to a gene: 7. CDR3 region: CASSYRGFNEQYF. In DNA, the CDR3 is TGTGCCAGCAGCTACAGGGGATTCAACGAGCAGTACTTC.

This chain uses TRBV27 with TRBJ2-1; maybe TRBD2 (6 bases). Germline V CDR1 and CDR2: MNHEY, SMNVEV (reference sequence). The CDR3 spans 15 residues. Trimming stripped 2 bases from V and 4 bases from J, with 12 bases between. The CDR3 here is CASSLRGSGYNEQFF. The CDR3 nucleotides read TGTGCCAGCAGTTTACGGGGGTCAGGTTACAATGAGCAGTTCTTC.

The V gene is TRBV7-9, the J gene TRBJ1-4, with 9 nucleotides matching TRBD1. Germline lookup yields CDR1 SEHNR and CDR2 FQNEAQ (reference sequence). This CDR3 comprises 15 residues. After removal of 5 bases from V and 4 bases from J, the junction contained 5 bases not matched to a gene. The CDR3 DNA is TGTGCCAGCAGCCCAGCGACAGGGGGTAATGAAAAACTGTTTTTT. It codes for CASSPATGGNEKLFF.

Here the CDR3 reads CASSVPGQPDEKLFF. CDR3 DNA: TGTGCCAGTAGTGTCCCGGGACAGCCTGATGAAAAACTGTTTTTT. The chain uses TRBV19 and TRBJ1-4, with TRBD1 identical over 7 bases. The germline CDR1 and CDR2 sequences are LNHDA and SQIVND (reference sequence). The CDR3 totals 15 residues. The junction had 9 bases not matched to a gene; V was cut back by 5 bases and J by 6 bases.

The rearrangement uses TRBV6-6 and TRBJ2-3; D is possibly TRBD1 (5 bases). Trimming cost V 5 bases and J 7 bases, with 16 bases left between them. Germline CDR1 MNHNY, CDR2 SVGAGI (reference sequence). CDR3 length: 14 residues. The CDR3 DNA follows: TGTGCCAGCAGTAACACTGATCAGGGTAATACGCAGTATTTT. Translated, it gives CASSNTDQGNTQYF.